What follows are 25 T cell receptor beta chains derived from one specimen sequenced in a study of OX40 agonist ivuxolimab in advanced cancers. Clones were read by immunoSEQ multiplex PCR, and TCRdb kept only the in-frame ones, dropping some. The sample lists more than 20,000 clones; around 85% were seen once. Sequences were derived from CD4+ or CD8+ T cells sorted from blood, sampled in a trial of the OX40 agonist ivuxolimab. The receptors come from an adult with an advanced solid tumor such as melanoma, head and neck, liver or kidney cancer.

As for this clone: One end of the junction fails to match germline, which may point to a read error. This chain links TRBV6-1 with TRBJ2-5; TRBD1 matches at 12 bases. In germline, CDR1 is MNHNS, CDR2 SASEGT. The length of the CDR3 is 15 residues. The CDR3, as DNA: TGTGCCAGCACTGAAGGGACAGGGGGCGCGGAGACCCAGTACTTC. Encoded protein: CASTEGTGGAETQYF.

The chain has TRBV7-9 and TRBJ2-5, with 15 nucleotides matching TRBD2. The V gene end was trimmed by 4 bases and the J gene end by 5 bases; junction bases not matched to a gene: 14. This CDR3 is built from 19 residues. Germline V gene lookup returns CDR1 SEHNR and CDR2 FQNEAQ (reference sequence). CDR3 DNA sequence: TGTGCCAGCAGCTCTGCCCTGGGGACTAGCGGGGGGCCAGGGGAGACCCAGTACTTC. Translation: CASSSALGTSGGPGETQYF.

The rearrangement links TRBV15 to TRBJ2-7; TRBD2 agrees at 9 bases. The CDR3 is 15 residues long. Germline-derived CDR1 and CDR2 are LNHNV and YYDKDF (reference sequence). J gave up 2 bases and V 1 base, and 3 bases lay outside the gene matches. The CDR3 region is CATSRVREGPYEQYF. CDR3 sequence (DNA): TGTGCCACCAGCAGAGTGCGGGAGGGCCCCTACGAGCAGTACTTC. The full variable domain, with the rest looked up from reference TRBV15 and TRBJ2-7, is DAMVIQNPRYQVTQFGKPVTLSCSQTLNHNVMYWYQQKSSQAPKLLFHYYDKDFNNEADTPDNFQSRRPNTSFCFLDIRSPGLGDTAMYLCATSRVREGPYEQYFGPGTRLTVT.

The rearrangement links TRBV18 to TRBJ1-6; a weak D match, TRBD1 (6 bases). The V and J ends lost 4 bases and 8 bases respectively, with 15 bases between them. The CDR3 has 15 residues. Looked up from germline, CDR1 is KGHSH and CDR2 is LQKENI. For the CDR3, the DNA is TGTGCCAGCTCACGAACGGGGGCTGAGGATTCACCCCTCCACTTT. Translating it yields CASSRTGAEDSPLHF. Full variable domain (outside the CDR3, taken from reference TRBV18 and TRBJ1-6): NAGVMQNPRHLVRRRGQEARLRCSPMKGHSHVYWYRQLPEEGLKFMVYLQKENIIDESGMPKERFSAEFPKEGPSILRIQQVVRGDSAAYFCASSRTGAEDSPLHFGNGTRLTVT.

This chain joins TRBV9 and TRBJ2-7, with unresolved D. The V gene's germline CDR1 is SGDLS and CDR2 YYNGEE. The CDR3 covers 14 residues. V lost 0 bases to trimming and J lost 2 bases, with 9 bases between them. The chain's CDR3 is CASSVGAETYEQYF. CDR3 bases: TGTGCCAGCAGCGTAGGGGCGGAAACCTACGAGCAGTACTTC.

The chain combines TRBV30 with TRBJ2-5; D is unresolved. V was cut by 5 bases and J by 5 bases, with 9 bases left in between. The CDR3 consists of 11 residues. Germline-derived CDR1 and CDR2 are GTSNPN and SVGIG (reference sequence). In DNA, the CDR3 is TGTGCCTGGGCGATGGGGGAGACCCAGTACTTC. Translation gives CAWAMGETQYF.

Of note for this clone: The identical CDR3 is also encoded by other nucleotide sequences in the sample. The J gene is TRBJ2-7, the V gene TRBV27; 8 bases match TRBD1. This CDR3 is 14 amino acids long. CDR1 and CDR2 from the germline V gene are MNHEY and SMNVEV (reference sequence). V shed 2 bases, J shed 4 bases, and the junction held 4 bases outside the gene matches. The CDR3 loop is CASSLGQGGYEQYF. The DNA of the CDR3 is TGTGCCAGCAGTTTAGGACAGGGAGGATACGAGCAGTACTTC.

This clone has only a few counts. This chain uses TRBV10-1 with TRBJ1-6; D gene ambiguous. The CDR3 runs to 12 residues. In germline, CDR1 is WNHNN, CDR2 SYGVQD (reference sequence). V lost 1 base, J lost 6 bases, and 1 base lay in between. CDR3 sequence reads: CASSEFNSPLHF. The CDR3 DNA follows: TGCGCCAGCAGTGAGTTTAATTCACCCCTCCACTTT.

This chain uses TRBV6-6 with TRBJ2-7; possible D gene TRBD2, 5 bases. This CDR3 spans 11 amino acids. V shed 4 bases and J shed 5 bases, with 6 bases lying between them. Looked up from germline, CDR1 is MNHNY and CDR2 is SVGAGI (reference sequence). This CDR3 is CASSLANEQYF. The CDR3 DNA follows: TGTGCCAGCAGTTTAGCGAACGAGCAGTACTTC.

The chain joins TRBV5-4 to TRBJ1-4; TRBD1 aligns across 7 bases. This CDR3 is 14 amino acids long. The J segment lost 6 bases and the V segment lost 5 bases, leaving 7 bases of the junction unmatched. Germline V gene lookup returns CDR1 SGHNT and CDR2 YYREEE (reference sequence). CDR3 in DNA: TGTGCCAGCAGGTTAGACAGGGAGGATGAAAAACTGTTTTTT. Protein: CASRLDREDEKLFF.

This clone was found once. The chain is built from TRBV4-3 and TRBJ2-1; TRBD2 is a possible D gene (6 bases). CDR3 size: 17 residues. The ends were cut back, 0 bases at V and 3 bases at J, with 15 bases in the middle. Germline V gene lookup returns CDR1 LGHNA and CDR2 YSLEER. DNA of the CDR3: TGCGCCAGCAGCCAAGATCTGCCCACTAGCATCTACAATGAGCAGTTCTTC. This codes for CASSQDLPTSIYNEQFF.

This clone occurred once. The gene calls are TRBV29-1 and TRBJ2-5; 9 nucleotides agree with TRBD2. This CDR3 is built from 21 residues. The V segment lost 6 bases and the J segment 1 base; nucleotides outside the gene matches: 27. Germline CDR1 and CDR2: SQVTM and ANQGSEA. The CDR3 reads CSVGGELAGSAGGYSQETQYF. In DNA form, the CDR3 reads TGCAGCGTGGGAGGCGAATTGGCAGGCTCAGCGGGGGGCTACAGCCAAGAGACCCAGTACTTC.

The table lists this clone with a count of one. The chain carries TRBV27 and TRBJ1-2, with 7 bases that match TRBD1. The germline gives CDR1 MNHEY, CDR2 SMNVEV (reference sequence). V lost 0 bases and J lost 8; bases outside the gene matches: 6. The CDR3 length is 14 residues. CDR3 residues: CASSLSPGGRGYTF. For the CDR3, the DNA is TGTGCCAGCAGTTTATCACCAGGGGGTCGGGGCTACACCTTC.

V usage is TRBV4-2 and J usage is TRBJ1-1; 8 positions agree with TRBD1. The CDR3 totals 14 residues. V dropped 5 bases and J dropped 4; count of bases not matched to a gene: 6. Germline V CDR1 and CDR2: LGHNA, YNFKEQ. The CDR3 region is CASSEGQGTTEAFF. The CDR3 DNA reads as TGTGCCAGCAGCGAAGGACAGGGCACCACTGAAGCTTTCTTT.

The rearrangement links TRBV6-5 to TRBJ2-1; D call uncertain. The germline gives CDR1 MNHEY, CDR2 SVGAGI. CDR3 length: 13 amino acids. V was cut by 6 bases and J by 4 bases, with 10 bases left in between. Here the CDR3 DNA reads TGTGCCAGCAGCCCTACTTTGTACAATGAGCAGTTCTTC. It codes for CASSPTLYNEQFF.

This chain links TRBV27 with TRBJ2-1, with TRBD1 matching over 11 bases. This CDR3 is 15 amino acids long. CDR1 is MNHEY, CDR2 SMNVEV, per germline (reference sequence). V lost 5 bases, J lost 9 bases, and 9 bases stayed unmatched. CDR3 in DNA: TGTGCCAGCAGTATTACGGGACAGGGGGGTGGTGAGCAGTTCTTC. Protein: CASSITGQGGGEQFF.

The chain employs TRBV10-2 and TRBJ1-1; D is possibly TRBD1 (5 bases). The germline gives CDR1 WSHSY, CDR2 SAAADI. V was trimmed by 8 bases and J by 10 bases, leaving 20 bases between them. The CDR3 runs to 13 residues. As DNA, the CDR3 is TGCGCCAGCGCCCAGCCAACAGGCGGTCTAGCTTTCTTT. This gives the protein CASAQPTGGLAFF.

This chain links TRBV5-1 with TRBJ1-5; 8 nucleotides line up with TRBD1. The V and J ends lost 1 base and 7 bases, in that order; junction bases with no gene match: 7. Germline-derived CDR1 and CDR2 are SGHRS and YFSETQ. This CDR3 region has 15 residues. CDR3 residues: CASSLWTGSDQPQHF. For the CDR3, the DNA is TGCGCCAGCAGCTTGTGGACAGGGTCTGACCAGCCCCAGCATTTT. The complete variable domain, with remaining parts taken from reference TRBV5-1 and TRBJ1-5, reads KAGVTQTPRYLIKTRGQQVTLSCSPISGHRSVSWYQQTPGQGLQFLFEYFSETQRNKGNFPGRFSGRQFSNSRSEMNVSTLELGDSALYLCASSLWTGSDQPQHFGDGTRLSIL.

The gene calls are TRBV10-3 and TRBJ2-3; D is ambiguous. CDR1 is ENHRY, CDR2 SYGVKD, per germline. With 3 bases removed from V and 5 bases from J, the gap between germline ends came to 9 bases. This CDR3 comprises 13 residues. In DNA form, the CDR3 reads TGTGCCATCAGTGATATAGTAGGAGATACGCAGTATTTT. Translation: CAISDIVGDTQYF.

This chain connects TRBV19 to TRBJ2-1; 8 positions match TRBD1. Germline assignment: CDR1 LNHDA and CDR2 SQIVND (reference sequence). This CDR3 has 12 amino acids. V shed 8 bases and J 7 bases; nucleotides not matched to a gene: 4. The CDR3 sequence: CASRTGWNEQFF. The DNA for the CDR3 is TGTGCCAGTCGGACAGGGTGGAATGAGCAGTTCTTC. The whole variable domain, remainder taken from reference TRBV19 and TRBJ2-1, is DGGITQSPKYLFRKEGQNVTLSCEQNLNHDAMYWYRQDPGQGLRLIYYSQIVNDFQKGDIAEGYSVSREKKESFPLTVTSAQKNPTAFYLCASRTGWNEQFFGPGTRLTVL.

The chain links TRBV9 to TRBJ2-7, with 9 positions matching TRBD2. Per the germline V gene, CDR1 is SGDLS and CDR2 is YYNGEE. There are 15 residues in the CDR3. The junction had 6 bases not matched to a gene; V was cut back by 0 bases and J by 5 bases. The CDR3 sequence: CASSVGGGRANEQYF. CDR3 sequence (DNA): TGTGCCAGCAGCGTAGGAGGCGGGAGGGCCAACGAGCAGTACTTC.

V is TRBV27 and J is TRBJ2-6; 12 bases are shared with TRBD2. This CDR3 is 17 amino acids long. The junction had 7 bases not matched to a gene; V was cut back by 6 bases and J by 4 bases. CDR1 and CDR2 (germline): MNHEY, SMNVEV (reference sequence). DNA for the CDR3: TGTGCCAGCAGACTAGCGGGAGGATCCGCAGGGGCCAACGTCCTGACTTTC. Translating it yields CASRLAGGSAGANVLTF.

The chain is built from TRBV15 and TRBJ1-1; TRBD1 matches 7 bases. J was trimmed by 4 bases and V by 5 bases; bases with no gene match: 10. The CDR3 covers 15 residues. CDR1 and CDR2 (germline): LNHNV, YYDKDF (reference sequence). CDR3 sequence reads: CATSGRQGRGTEAFF. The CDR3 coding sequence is TGTGCCACCAGCGGCCGACAGGGAAGGGGCACTGAAGCTTTCTTT.

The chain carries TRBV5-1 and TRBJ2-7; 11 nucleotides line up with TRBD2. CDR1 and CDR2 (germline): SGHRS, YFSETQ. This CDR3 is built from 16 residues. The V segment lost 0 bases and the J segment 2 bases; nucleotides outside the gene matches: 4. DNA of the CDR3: TGCGCCAGCAGCTTGGAGGGACTAGCGGATCCCTACGAGCAGTACTTC. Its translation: CASSLEGLADPYEQYF.

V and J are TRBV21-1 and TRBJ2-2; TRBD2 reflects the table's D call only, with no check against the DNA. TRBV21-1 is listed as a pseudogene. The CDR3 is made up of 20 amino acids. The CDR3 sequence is CASSKKVGVAGGPGTGELFF. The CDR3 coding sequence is TGTGCCAGCAGCAAAAAGGTTGGAGTAGCGGGAGGGCCAGGCACCGGGGAGCTGTTTTTT.